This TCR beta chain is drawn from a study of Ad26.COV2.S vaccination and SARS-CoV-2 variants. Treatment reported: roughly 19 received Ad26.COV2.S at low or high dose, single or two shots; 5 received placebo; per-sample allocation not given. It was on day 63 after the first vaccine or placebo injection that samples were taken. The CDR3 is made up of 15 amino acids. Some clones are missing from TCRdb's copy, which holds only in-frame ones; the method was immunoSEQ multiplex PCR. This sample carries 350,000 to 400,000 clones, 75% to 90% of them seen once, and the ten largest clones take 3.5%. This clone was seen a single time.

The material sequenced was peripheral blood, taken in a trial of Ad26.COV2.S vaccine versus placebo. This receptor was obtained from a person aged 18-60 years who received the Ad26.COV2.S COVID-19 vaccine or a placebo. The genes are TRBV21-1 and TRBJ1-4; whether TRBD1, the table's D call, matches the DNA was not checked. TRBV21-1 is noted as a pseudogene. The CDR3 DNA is TGTGCCAGCAGAAGAACAGGGGACCCTCGGGAAAAACTGTTTTTT. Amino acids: CASRRTGDPREKLFF.